The 17 T cell receptor beta chains presented below share a single source sample, sequenced in a study of shared clonotypes between healthy human individuals. This table comes from immunoSEQ multiplex PCR, and its TCRdb copy is limited to in-frame clones, with some not included. The sample has 75,000 to 100,000 clones, roughly 45% seen once. Sequencing was performed on PBMCs. The receptor set was obtained from a woman aged 40 to 50 in good health. Some clones in this sample may be carry-over from other donors' samples.

The chain links TRBV4-1 to TRBJ1-2; a weak D match, TRBD1 (5 bases). CDR1 and CDR2 from the germline V gene are MGHRA and YSYEKL. This CDR3 is built from 14 residues. Trimming took 7 bases from V and 4 from J, leaving 16 bases between them. The CDR3 spells CASTRRGGSYGYTF. The DNA of the CDR3 is TGCGCCAGCACCCGGCGGGGGGGTTCCTATGGCTACACCTTC.

This clone was seen repeatedly, ten times or more. The chain employs TRBV30 and TRBJ2-1; D not certain. The germline CDR1 and CDR2 sequences are GTSNPN and SVGIG (reference sequence). V was shortened by 1 base and J by 4 bases, with 8 bases between the two germline ends. This CDR3 has 13 amino acids. CDR3 bases: TGTGCCTGGAGTGCCGGACCGTACAATGAGCAGTTCTTC. Its protein is CAWSAGPYNEQFF.

On this clone: This probably arose from a read error, given a far larger clone one base away. The identical CDR3 is also encoded by other nucleotide sequences in the sample. J is TRBJ2-5 and V is TRBV28, with D tentatively TRBD1 or TRBD2 (6 bases each). The J call is in doubt because the DNA end fits TRBJ2-7 better. The germline CDR1 and CDR2 sequences are MDHEN and SYDVKM. The length of the CDR3 is 17 residues. The CDR3 loop is CASSQRGLLTRVYEQYF. The CDR3 nucleotides are TGTGCCAGCAGCCAACGGGGGCTACTCACGAGGGTCTACGAGCAGTACTTC.

The chain recombines TRBV27 with TRBJ2-5; 7 positions match TRBD1. The closer fit of TRBJ2-7 to the DNA end suggests the J call may be wrong. Germline CDR1 MNHEY, CDR2 SMNVEV (reference sequence). The CDR3 loop spans 14 amino acids. The CDR3 DNA reads TGTGCCAGCAGTCTGTGGGACAGAACCTACGAGCAGTACTTC. Translated, it gives CASSLWDRTYEQYF.

This clone came up many times. This rearrangement joins TRBV30 to TRBJ2-1; D is tentatively TRBD1 or TRBD2 (5 bases each). The V and J ends lost 0 bases and 7 bases respectively, with 16 bases between them. CDR1 is GTSNPN and CDR2 is SVGIG in the germline V gene (reference sequence). The CDR3 extends over 15 amino acids. The CDR3 DNA reads as TGTGCCTGGAGTGTTCCCCAGGGAGTCCGAAATGAGCAGTTCTTC. Translated: CAWSVPQGVRNEQFF.

The CDR3 DNA is TGTGCCAGCAGCTTGGGGGCCAGCGGCTACGAGCAGTACTTC. Translating it yields CASSLGASGYEQYF. The V gene is TRBV7-8, the J gene TRBJ2-5; the D gene is possibly TRBD1 (6 bases). The J call may be in error: the DNA end matches TRBJ2-7 better. This CDR3 has 14 amino acids. Germline V CDR1 and CDR2: SGHVS, FQNEAQ.

The rearrangement uses TRBV5-4 and TRBJ2-7; D not resolved. Germline CDR1 is SGHNT and CDR2 is YYREEE (reference sequence). There are 14 residues in the CDR3. Trimming stripped 4 bases from V and 0 bases from J, with 11 bases between. CDR3 DNA: TGTGCCAGCAGCCCTGGTGTAAGCTCCTACGAGCAGTACTTC. Translated, it gives CASSPGVSSYEQYF.

This clone showed up many times. This chain uses TRBV7-9 with TRBJ2-7; the D is unclear. The CDR3 covers 14 residues. The ends were cut back, 3 bases at V and 0 bases at J, with 9 bases in the middle. Germline values: CDR1 SEHNR, CDR2 FQNEAQ (reference sequence). CDR3 in DNA: TGTGCCAGCAGCTTTTCGGGCGACTCCTACGAGCAGTACTTC. It specifies CASSFSGDSYEQYF.

On this clone: A far larger clone is a single base away, which makes a read error likely. This sequence joins TRBV4-1 and TRBJ2-1; 10 bases align to TRBD1. Trimming at V came to 4 bases and at J to 7 bases, leaving 4 bases not matched to a gene. The CDR3 sequence is 14 residues long. Germline lookup yields CDR1 MGHRA and CDR2 YSYEKL. The DNA for the CDR3 is TGCGCCAGCAGCCCCCGGACAGGGGGGAATGAGCAGTTCTTC. Translated, it gives CASSPRTGGNEQFF.

This clone was seen many times. The V gene is TRBV28, the J gene TRBJ2-3; D remains ambiguous. There are 13 residues in the CDR3. Trimming removed 5 bases at V and 2 bases at J, with 8 bases between. The germline gives CDR1 MDHEN, CDR2 SYDVKM. The CDR3 bases are TGTGCCAGCAGTCCCGTCTCCACAGATACGCAGTATTTT. Protein sequence: CASSPVSTDTQYF. The full variable domain, completed using reference TRBV28 and TRBJ2-3, is DVKVTQSSRYLVKRTGEKVFLECVQDMDHENMFWYRQDPGLGLRLIYFSYDVKMKEKGDIPEGYSVSREKKERFSLILESASTNQTSMYLCASSPVSTDTQYFGPGTRLTVL.

V is TRBV6-1 and J is TRBJ2-2, with a possible D match to TRBD2 (5 bases). This CDR3 has 13 residues. Germline V gives CDR1 MNHNS, CDR2 SASEGT. Trimming pared 6 bases from V and 6 bases from J, leaving 11 bases between. CDR3 in amino acids: CASSPAEAGELFF. In DNA, the CDR3 is TGTGCCAGCAGCCCAGCGGAGGCCGGGGAGCTGTTTTTT.

This clone has ten or more counts. This rearrangement joins TRBV28 to TRBJ1-6; no clear D gene. Trimming removed 4 bases from V and 8 bases from J, with 15 bases in between. This CDR3 is 15 amino acids long. The germline V gene encodes CDR1 MDHEN and CDR2 SYDVKM. The CDR3 loop is CASSYTGNADSPLHF. The CDR3 DNA is TGTGCCAGCAGTTATACGGGGAATGCGGATTCACCCCTCCACTTT. Full variable domain (remainder filled in from reference TRBV28 and TRBJ1-6): DVKVTQSSRYLVKRTGEKVFLECVQDMDHENMFWYRQDPGLGLRLIYFSYDVKMKEKGDIPEGYSVSREKKERFSLILESASTNQTSMYLCASSYTGNADSPLHFGNGTRLTVT.

A few counts support this clone. This rearrangement joins TRBV4-2 to TRBJ1-2, with unresolved D. CDR1 and CDR2 from the germline V gene are LGHNA and YNFKEQ. This CDR3 comprises 14 residues. The germline V and J ends were trimmed by 5 bases and 0 bases, with 10 bases remaining between them. This CDR3 is CASSLAASNYGYTF. The CDR3 coding sequence is TGTGCCAGCAGCTTAGCAGCCTCTAACTATGGCTACACCTTC.

This clone showed up just a few times. J is TRBJ1-2 and V is TRBV6-1; 8 bases are shared with TRBD1. Germline assignment: CDR1 MNHNS and CDR2 SASEGT. V shed 9 bases, J shed 3 bases, and the junction held 9 bases outside the gene matches. This CDR3 has 14 residues. This chain's CDR3 is CASRTAGGDYGYTF. In DNA, the CDR3 is TGTGCCAGTAGAACCGCAGGGGGCGACTATGGCTACACCTTC.

V and J are TRBV28 and TRBJ1-3; perhaps TRBD1 as D (5 bases). CDR1 is MDHEN, CDR2 SYDVKM, per germline. V lost 1 base, J lost 0 bases, and 13 bases lay in between. The CDR3 consists of 17 residues. The DNA for the CDR3 is TGTGCCAGCAGTTTATTTGTAGGGGTGGGCTCTGGAAACACCATATATTTT. Translating gives CASSLFVGVGSGNTIYF.

This chain connects TRBV28 to TRBJ2-7; 10 nucleotides match TRBD2. The CDR3 length is 13 residues. Unmatched junction bases numbered 7, after V lost 10 bases and J lost 4 bases. Germline CDR1 MDHEN, CDR2 SYDVKM. This CDR3 reads CANPGLAKYEQYF. The CDR3 nucleotides read TGTGCCAACCCGGGACTAGCGAAATACGAGCAGTACTTC.

This clone was observed a few times. This chain links TRBV7-9 with TRBJ2-6; weak D call: TRBD1 (6 bases). Trimming removed 4 bases from V and 2 bases from J, with 18 bases in between. The CDR3 spans 18 residues. The V gene's germline CDR1 is SEHNR and CDR2 FQNEAQ (reference sequence). The CDR3 DNA sequence: TGTGCCAGCAGCTCGACCAGGGGAGAGAGTGCTGGGGCCAACGTCCTGACTTTC. It yields the protein CASSSTRGESAGANVLTF.